Each of the 30 T cell receptor beta chains below was sequenced from the same sample in a study of technical replicates of blood from a handful of donors. The data were produced by immunoSEQ multiplex PCR, yet TCRdb's version contains in-frame clones alone and is incomplete. Here the sample spans about 97,000 clones, under 96% being singletons. Sequencing was carried out using T cells isolated from PBMCs. The receptors shown here come from a human donor in good health.

This clone was detected once. The chain links TRBV30 to TRBJ2-1; no firm D call. The CDR3 loop spans 13 amino acids. Trimming pared 3 bases from V and 7 bases from J, leaving 13 bases between. Per germline, CDR1 GTSNPN and CDR2 SVGIG (reference sequence). The DNA of the CDR3 is TGTGCCTGGAGCCCGTTAGCCCCTAATGAGCAGTTCTTC. This codes for CAWSPLAPNEQFF.

This clone was observed a single time. The chain combines TRBV18 with TRBJ2-2; D gene unclear. The CDR3 covers 14 residues. Germline-derived CDR1 and CDR2 are KGHSH and LQKENI. V was clipped by 3 bases and J by 8 bases, with 13 bases between them. This CDR3 reads CASSPDGSGGELFF. DNA of the CDR3: TGTGCCAGCTCACCCGACGGGTCCGGTGGGGAGCTGTTTTTT.

This clone is a singleton in its sample. The J gene is TRBJ2-3, the V gene TRBV6-5; 7 bases are shared with TRBD2. CDR1 MNHEY and CDR2 SVGAGI come from the germline V gene. This CDR3 comprises 16 residues. Germline trimming cut 1 base from V and 5 bases from J; bases unmatched to any gene: 9. This CDR3 reads CASSYFGTGGKDTQYF. In DNA, the CDR3 is TGTGCCAGCAGTTACTTTGGGACCGGGGGGAAAGATACGCAGTATTTT.

This clone was recorded once. The rearrangement uses TRBV11-3 and TRBJ2-7; TRBD1 matches 7 bases. V trimming: 2 bases; J trimming: 3 bases; junction bases outside the gene matches: 10. Germline values: CDR1 SGHNT, CDR2 YENEEA. This CDR3 has 16 amino acids. DNA of the CDR3: TGTGCCAGCAGCTTAATCCTACAGGGGCCCGACTACGAGCAGTACTTC. Translation: CASSLILQGPDYEQYF.

The genes are TRBV15 and TRBJ2-7; D gene unclear. With 0 bases removed from V and 2 bases from J, the gap between germline ends came to 5 bases. The germline CDR1 and CDR2 sequences are LNHNV and YYDKDF (reference sequence). The CDR3 runs to 13 residues. The CDR3 sequence: CATSRDITYEQYF. The DNA of the CDR3 is TGTGCCACCAGCAGAGATATAACCTACGAGCAGTACTTC.

The rearrangement links TRBV27 to TRBJ2-2; TRBD1 might be the D (5 bases). V was trimmed by 4 bases and J by 9 bases, leaving 21 bases between them. The CDR3 contains 16 residues. Germline lookup yields CDR1 MNHEY and CDR2 SMNVEV (reference sequence). The CDR3: CASSSRQGYQYWELFF. CDR3 nucleotides: TGTGCCAGCAGTTCCCGGCAGGGATACCAATATTGGGAGCTGTTTTTT.

The rearrangement joins TRBV30 to TRBJ1-1; D not resolved. CDR3 size: 12 residues. V shed 3 bases and J shed 11 bases, with 16 bases lying between them. Germline V gene sequence: CDR1 GTSNPN, CDR2 SVGIG (reference sequence). The DNA for the CDR3 is TGTGCCTGGAGGCAGGAATTATCCAGGGCTTTCTTT. This encodes CAWRQELSRAFF.

The chain uses TRBV21-1 and TRBJ2-1; the DNA was not compared with TRBD2, the D call given in the table. TRBV21-1 is recorded as a pseudogene. The CDR3 length is 18 residues. DNA for the CDR3: TGTGCCAGCAGCAAATTCGGGCGGGAGTATAGTCCCCACAATGAGCAGTTCTTC. Residues: CASSKFGREYSPHNEQFF.

The V gene is TRBV6-1, the J gene TRBJ1-1; TRBD1 matches at 9 bases. The CDR3 is 16 amino acids. The germline gives CDR1 MNHNS, CDR2 SASEGT. V shed 0 bases, J shed 6 bases, and the junction held 8 bases outside the gene matches. CDR3 protein: CASSEAGQGSAPEAFF. The CDR3 bases are TGTGCCAGCAGTGAAGCCGGACAGGGGTCAGCCCCTGAAGCTTTCTTT.

The V call is TRBV5-6, the J call TRBJ2-7; the match to TRBD1 covers 11 bases. The CDR3 is made up of 14 amino acids. Per germline, CDR1 SGHDT and CDR2 YYEEEE. The junction had 2 bases not matched to a gene; V was cut back by 3 bases and J by 3 bases. CDR3 region: CASSWGTGGYEQYF. In DNA form, the CDR3 reads TGTGCCAGCAGCTGGGGGACAGGGGGCTACGAGCAGTACTTC.

The J gene is TRBJ2-7, the V gene TRBV28; D is ambiguous. Germline CDR1 MDHEN, CDR2 SYDVKM. CDR3 size: 12 residues. The V gene lost 6 bases and the J gene lost 3 bases, with 9 bases spanning the gap. This chain's CDR3 is CASSSVLYEQYF. DNA of the CDR3: TGTGCCAGCAGCTCTGTCCTCTACGAGCAGTACTTC.

The gene calls are TRBV11-3 and TRBJ1-1; 11 positions agree with TRBD1. Germline V CDR1 and CDR2: SGHNT, YENEEA. V lost 5 bases, J lost 7 bases, and 9 bases stayed unmatched. CDR3 length: 15 amino acids. This CDR3 is CASSAPGTGGFEAFF. CDR3 nucleotide sequence: TGTGCCAGCAGCGCCCCCGGGACAGGGGGATTTGAAGCTTTCTTT.

The chain couples TRBV5-1 to TRBJ2-5, with 11 bases that match TRBD1. Trimming took 4 bases from V and 4 from J; bases not matched to a gene: 6. CDR3 length equals 15 residues. Germline V gives CDR1 SGHRS, CDR2 YFSETQ. The CDR3: CASSPGTGGSETQYF. The CDR3 DNA reads as TGCGCCAGCAGCCCCGGGACAGGGGGTTCAGAGACCCAGTACTTC.

CDR3 in DNA: TGTGCCAGCAGCTTATTAGACAGCGCCTACGAGCAGTACTTC. Amino acids: CASSLLDSAYEQYF. The chain links TRBV11-3 to TRBJ2-7; tentative D call: TRBD1 (5 bases). CDR1 is SGHNT and CDR2 is YENEEA in the germline V gene. Trimming left V 2 bases short and J 2 bases short, with 10 bases between. The CDR3 has 14 amino acids. Full variable domain (rest looked up from reference TRBV11-3 and TRBJ2-7): EAGVVQSPRYKIIEKKQPVAFWCNPISGHNTLYWYLQNLGQGPELLIRYENEEAVDDSQLPKDRFSAERLKGVDSTLKIQPAELGDSAVYLCASSLLDSAYEQYFGPGTRLTVT.

The CDR3 protein is CASRARGTGDSYEQYF. The CDR3 region has the DNA TGTGCCAGCAGAGCCAGAGGGACAGGGGACTCCTACGAGCAGTACTTC. V usage is TRBV6-6 and J usage is TRBJ2-7, with 10 bases lining up with TRBD1. V shed 6 bases and J 0 bases; nucleotides not matched to a gene: 8. This CDR3 comprises 16 residues. Per germline, CDR1 MNHNY and CDR2 SVGAGI (reference sequence).

This chain uses TRBV18 with TRBJ2-2, with TRBD1 matching 7 bases. Per germline, CDR1 KGHSH and CDR2 LQKENI. The V gene end was trimmed by 2 bases and the J gene end by 11 bases; junction bases not matched to a gene: 8. CDR3 length: 14 amino acids. CDR3 sequence reads: CASSPRQGFGELFF. The CDR3 DNA reads as TGTGCCAGCTCACCAAGACAGGGTTTCGGTGAGCTGTTTTTT. The whole variable domain, filled in from reference TRBV18 and TRBJ2-2, reads NAGVMQNPRHLVRRRGQEARLRCSPMKGHSHVYWYRQLPEEGLKFMVYLQKENIIDESGMPKERFSAEFPKEGPSILRIQQVVRGDSAAYFCASSPRQGFGELFFGEGSRLTVL.

The J gene is TRBJ1-3, the V gene TRBV7-3; D possibly corresponds to TRBD1 (6 bases). The CDR3 spans 13 residues. Germline lookup yields CDR1 SGHTA and CDR2 FQGTGA. V lost 2 bases, J lost 4 bases, and 6 bases lay in between. CDR3 in DNA: TGTGCCAGCAGCTTAGGACAGGGAAACACCATATATTTT. This encodes CASSLGQGNTIYF.

V and J are TRBV4-1 and TRBJ1-1; D is uncertain. CDR3 length: 15 amino acids. The germline gives CDR1 MGHRA, CDR2 YSYEKL. The V end was cut by 0 bases, the J end by 5 bases, with 13 bases between. CDR3 nucleotide sequence: TGCGCCAGCAGCCAAGATGTGGAGGGATTGACTGAAGCTTTCTTT. This codes for CASSQDVEGLTEAFF.

The chain couples TRBV2 to TRBJ1-2; possibly TRBD1 for D (5 bases). The germline CDR1 and CDR2 sequences are SNHLY and FYNNEI. Deletions cut 7 bases from V and 3 bases from J, with 12 bases between. The CDR3 length is 13 residues. The CDR3 spells CASTAGSDYGYTF. CDR3 nucleotide sequence: TGTGCCAGCACCGCAGGGTCGGACTATGGCTACACCTTC.

The rearrangement links TRBV18 to TRBJ1-1; a possible D gene is TRBD1 (6 bases). The CDR3 is 15 amino acids. V was trimmed by 0 bases and J by 2 bases, leaving 10 bases between them. Germline V lookup: CDR1 KGHSH, CDR2 LQKENI. The CDR3 DNA reads TGTGCCAGCTCACCACCGACAGGCCCCAACACTGAAGCTTTCTTT. It encodes CASSPPTGPNTEAFF.

The chain uses TRBV6-4 and TRBJ2-3, with 9 bases fitting TRBD1. V trimming: 5 bases; J trimming: 3 bases; junction bases outside the gene matches: 3. Germline CDR1 and CDR2: MRHNA and SNTAGT. CDR3 size: 14 residues. The CDR3 nucleotides are TGTGCCAGCAGTATACAGGGGGCAACAGATACGCAGTATTTT. This sequence encodes CASSIQGATDTQYF.

V is TRBV11-3 and J is TRBJ1-6; D remains unclear. Trimming shortened V by 8 bases and J by 7 bases, and 24 bases separated the two germline ends. The CDR3 contains 17 residues. The V gene's germline CDR1 is SGHNT and CDR2 YENEEA. The CDR3 nucleotides read TGTGCCAGCGCCGGAGCTGATCCTAGCCCCAAAAATTCACCCCTCCACTTT. The encoded protein is CASAGADPSPKNSPLHF. The complete variable domain, with remaining parts taken from reference TRBV11-3 and TRBJ1-6, reads EAGVVQSPRYKIIEKKQPVAFWCNPISGHNTLYWYLQNLGQGPELLIRYENEEAVDDSQLPKDRFSAERLKGVDSTLKIQPAELGDSAVYLCASAGADPSPKNSPLHFGNGTRLTVT.

The chain recombines TRBV19 with TRBJ1-3, with D unclear. This CDR3 region has 16 residues. Trimming stripped 3 bases from V and 0 bases from J, with 12 bases between. Germline CDR1 LNHDA, CDR2 SQIVND (reference sequence). As DNA, the CDR3 is TGTGCCAGTAGTATTTCAGGCCTGAGCTCTGGAAACACCATATATTTT. Protein product: CASSISGLSSGNTIYF.

The chain uses TRBV28 and TRBJ2-5; 12 bases are a match to TRBD2. Trimming took 6 bases from V and 1 from J; bases not matched to a gene: 6. Germline V gene lookup returns CDR1 MDHEN and CDR2 SYDVKM. This CDR3 contains 16 residues. Here the CDR3 DNA reads TGTGCCAGCAGGCCCCTAGCGGGAGGGCCCCAAGAGACCCAGTACTTC. This sequence encodes CASRPLAGGPQETQYF.

This rearrangement joins TRBV5-8 to TRBJ2-4; possible D gene TRBD1, 5 bases. The V gene's germline CDR1 is SGHTS and CDR2 YDEGEE. CDR3 length: 15 amino acids. V lost 1 base, J lost 7 bases, and 15 bases lay in between. The CDR3 loop is CASSLIGANRNIQYF. CDR3 DNA: TGTGCCAGCAGCTTGATAGGGGCCAATAGGAACATTCAGTACTTC.

The chain has TRBV5-6 and TRBJ1-1; D might be TRBD1 (5 bases). This CDR3 has 12 amino acids. CDR1 is SGHDT and CDR2 is YYEEEE in the germline V gene. Trimming shortened V by 4 bases and J by 10 bases, and 14 bases separated the two germline ends. The CDR3 DNA follows: TGTGCCAGCAGCAGGGGCAGAATTGGAGCTTTCTTT. Encoded protein: CASSRGRIGAFF.

The chain combines TRBV7-8 with TRBJ1-2; D is possibly TRBD1 (6 bases). CDR3 length: 16 amino acids. Per germline, CDR1 SGHVS and CDR2 FQNEAQ. The V end was cut by 0 bases, the J end by 4 bases, with 15 bases between. CDR3 sequence reads: CASSLAVQGKAYGYTF. In DNA form, the CDR3 reads TGTGCCAGCAGCTTAGCGGTACAGGGTAAGGCCTATGGCTACACCTTC.

The CDR3 bases are TGTGCCAGCAGCTTCCGTTCTAGAGCTCAAAATAGCTCCTACAATGAGCAGTTCTTC. This codes for CASSFRSRAQNSSYNEQFF. The chain carries TRBV7-6 and TRBJ2-1, with D hard to call. The germline gives CDR1 SGHVS, CDR2 FNYEAQ. V was clipped by 3 bases and J by 0 bases, with 21 bases between them. The CDR3 runs 19 residues. The full variable domain, completed using reference TRBV7-6 and TRBJ2-1, is GAGVSQSPRYKVTKRGQDVALRCDPISGHVSLYWYRQALGQGPEFLTYFNYEAQQDKSGLPNDRFSAERPEGSISTLTIQRTEQRDSAMYRCASSFRSRAQNSSYNEQFFGPGTRLTVL.

J is TRBJ2-1 and V is TRBV19, with unresolved D. With 6 bases removed from V and 7 bases from J, the gap between germline ends came to 10 bases. Per the germline V gene, CDR1 is LNHDA and CDR2 is SQIVND (reference sequence). The CDR3 length is 12 residues. CDR3 sequence (DNA): TGTGCCAGTAGCTCAGATGTGAATGAGCAGTTCTTC. Translating gives CASSSDVNEQFF. The whole variable domain, remainder taken from reference TRBV19 and TRBJ2-1, is DGGITQSPKYLFRKEGQNVTLSCEQNLNHDAMYWYRQDPGQGLRLIYYSQIVNDFQKGDIAEGYSVSREKKESFPLTVTSAQKNPTAFYLCASSSDVNEQFFGPGTRLTVL.

V is TRBV19 and J is TRBJ2-1, with D possibly TRBD1 on 6 matching bases. This CDR3 comprises 17 residues. V lost 5 bases and J lost 6, with 23 bases in between. Germline values: CDR1 LNHDA, CDR2 SQIVND (reference sequence). CDR3: CASSPGYIGQGGNEQFF. The CDR3, as DNA: TGTGCCAGTAGTCCAGGGTACATAGGGCAAGGGGGCAATGAGCAGTTCTTC.